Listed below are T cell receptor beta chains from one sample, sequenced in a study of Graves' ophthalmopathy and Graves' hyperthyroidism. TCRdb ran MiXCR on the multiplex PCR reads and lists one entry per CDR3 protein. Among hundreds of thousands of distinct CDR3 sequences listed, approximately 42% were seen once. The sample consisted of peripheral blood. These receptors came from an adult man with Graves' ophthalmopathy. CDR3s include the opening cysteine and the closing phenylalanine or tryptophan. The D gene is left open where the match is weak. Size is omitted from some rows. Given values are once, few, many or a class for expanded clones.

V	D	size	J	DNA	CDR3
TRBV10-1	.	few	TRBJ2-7	TGCGCCAGCAGTGCAGGGCAGGACCCCTCCTACGAGCAGTACTTC	CASSAGQDPSYEQYF
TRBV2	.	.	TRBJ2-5	TGTGCCAGCAGTTCCCAGGGCGCCGAGACCCAGTACTTC	CASSSQGAETQYF
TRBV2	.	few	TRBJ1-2	TGTGCCAGCAGTCTAAATTCTCACGGGGGCTATGGCTACACCTTC	CASSLNSHGGYGYTF
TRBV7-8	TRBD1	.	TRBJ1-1	TGTGCCAGCAGCTACGGACAGGGTATCTCGGCTGAAGCTTTCTTT	CASSYGQGISAEAFF
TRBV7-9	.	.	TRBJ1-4	TGCGCCAGCAGCTTGGCGACCCAAGCGGACGGAAAACTGTTTTTT	CASSLATQADGKLFF
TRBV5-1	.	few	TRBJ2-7	TGCGCCAGCAGCCACATGGGGCAGGGTGGCGAGCAGTACTTC	CASSHMGQGGEQYF
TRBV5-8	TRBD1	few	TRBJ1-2	TGTGCCAGCAGCGGTCCGGGACAGACTAACTATGGCTACACCTTC	CASSGPGQTNYGYTF
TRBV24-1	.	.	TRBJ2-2	TGTGCCACCAGTGATTTAGGGCAGGGGCGTAACACCGGGGAGCTGTTTTTT	CATSDLGQGRNTGELFF
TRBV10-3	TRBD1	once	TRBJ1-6	TGTGCCAGCAATTCGGGACAGTATAATTCACCCCTCCACTTT	CASNSGQYNSPLHF
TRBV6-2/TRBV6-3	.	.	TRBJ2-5	TGTGCCAGCAGTGTGACTAGTCAAGAGACCCAGTACTTC	CASSVTSQETQYF
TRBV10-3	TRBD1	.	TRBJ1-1	TGTGCCATCAGTGAGTCGGGACAGTACACTGAAGCTTTCTTT	CAISESGQYTEAFF
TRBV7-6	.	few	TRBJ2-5	TGTGCCAGCAGCTCCCGCAGGGTCCCTAGGGAGACCCAGTACTTC	CASSSRRVPRETQYF
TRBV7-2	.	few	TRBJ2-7	TGTGCCAGCAGCACACGGGGGACCCTCTCCTACGAGCAGTACTTC	CASSTRGTLSYEQYF
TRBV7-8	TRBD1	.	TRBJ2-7	TGTGCCAGCAGCCCCCCCGGGACAGCTGTCCTCGAGCAGTACTTC	CASSPPGTAVLEQYF
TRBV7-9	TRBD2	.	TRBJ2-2	TGTGCCAGCAGCTCAAGCGGGAGAAGGGCCACCGGGGAGCTGTTTTTT	CASSSSGRRATGELFF
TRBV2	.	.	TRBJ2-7	TGTGCCAGCAATGGTGATGGCGACGAGCAGTACTTC	CASNGDGDEQYF
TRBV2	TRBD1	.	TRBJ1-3	TGTGCCAGCAGGGCTCAGACAGGGATCTCTGGAAACACCATATATTTT	CASRAQTGISGNTIYF
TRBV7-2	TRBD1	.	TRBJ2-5	TGTGCCAGCAGCCAAACCAGGGGGCACCAAGAGACCCAGTACTTC	CASSQTRGHQETQYF
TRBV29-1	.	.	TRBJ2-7	TGCAGCCCCGACAGCTCCTACGAGCAGTACTTC	CSPDSSYEQYF
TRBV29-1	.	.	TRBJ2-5	TGCAGCGGGAGGGAGACCCAGTACTTC	CSGRETQYF
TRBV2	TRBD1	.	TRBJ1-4	TGTGCCAGCAGTGAGGGACAGTATGAAAAACTGTTTTTT	CASSEGQYEKLFF
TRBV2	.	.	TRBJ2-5	TGTGCCAGCAGTAAAGCTGGGCTAGCTGCAGAGACCCAGTACTTC	CASSKAGLAAETQYF
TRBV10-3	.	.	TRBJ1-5	TGTGCCATCAGTGAGTCTGGGCAGGGTCAGCATTTT	CAISESGQGQHF
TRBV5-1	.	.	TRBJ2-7	TGCGCCAGCAGCCAGGATTGGGGGTCCTACGAGCAGTACTTC	CASSQDWGSYEQYF
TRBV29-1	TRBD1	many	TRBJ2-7	TGCAGCGGTACCCAGGGGGAGAGATACGAGCAGTACTTC	CSGTQGERYEQYF
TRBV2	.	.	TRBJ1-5	TGTGCCAGCAGTGAGTACGGGGTCTATCAGCCCCAGCATTTT	CASSEYGVYQPQHF
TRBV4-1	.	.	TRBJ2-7	TGCGCCAGCAGCTTGGGCCTCCGACAGGCGAGGGGGAACGAGCAGTACTTC	CASSLGLRQARGNEQYF
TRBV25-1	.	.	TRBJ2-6	TGTGCCAGCAGTTCCCGGGCCCTAAGCTCTGGGGCCAACGTCCTGACTTTC	CASSSRALSSGANVLTF
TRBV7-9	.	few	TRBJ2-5	TGTGCCGGCCAGCGTACGGGGAGGGAGACCCAGTACTTC	CAGQRTGRETQYF
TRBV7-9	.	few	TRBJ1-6	TGTGCCAGCAGCTCGTGGACGGCAGGGAATTCACCCCTCCACTTT	CASSSWTAGNSPLHF
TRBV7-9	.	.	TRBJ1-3	TGTGCCAGCAGCGGGGCGGACAGAATCTCTGGAAACACCATATATTTT	CASSGADRISGNTIYF
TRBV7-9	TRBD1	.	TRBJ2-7	TGTGCCAGCAGCTTCGTAAACAGGGGGGCCCAATCCTACGAGCAGTACTTC	CASSFVNRGAQSYEQYF
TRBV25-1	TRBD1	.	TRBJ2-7	TGTGCCAGCAGTGAAGCGGTGGGACAGGGGAGGAGAAACGAGCAGTACTTC	CASSEAVGQGRRNEQYF
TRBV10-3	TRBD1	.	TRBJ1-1	TGTGCCATCAGTGGGTGGACAGGGGGAGACGGTAGCCCTGAAGCTTTCTTT	CAISGWTGGDGSPEAFF
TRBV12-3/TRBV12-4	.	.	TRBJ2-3	TGTGCCAGCACCAATGGGATTCAGAGCACAGATACGCAGTATTTT	CASTNGIQSTDTQYF
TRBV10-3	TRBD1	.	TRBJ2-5	TGTGCCATCAGCCCGTCCGGGACAGAACAAGAGACCCAGTACTTC	CAISPSGTEQETQYF
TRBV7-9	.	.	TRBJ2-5	TGTGCCAGCAGCTTGGAGGGCCACGGGGAGACCCAGTACTTC	CASSLEGHGETQYF
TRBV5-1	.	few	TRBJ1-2	TGCGCCAGCAGCCCCTCACCCGGGGGGCCCTATGGCTACACCTTC	CASSPSPGGPYGYTF
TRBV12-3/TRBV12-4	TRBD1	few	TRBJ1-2	TGTGCCAGCAGTCCCCCGACAGGGTCTGGCTACACCTTC	CASSPPTGSGYTF
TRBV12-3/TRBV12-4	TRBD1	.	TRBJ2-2	TGTGCCAGCAGTCCCCGGGACAGAAACACCGGGGAGCTGTTTTTT	CASSPRDRNTGELFF
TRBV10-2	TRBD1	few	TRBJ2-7	TGCGCCAGCACCAAAGGCCGGGACAGGAGTTACGAGCAGTACTTC	CASTKGRDRSYEQYF
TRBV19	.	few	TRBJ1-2	TGTGCCAGTCACGCAGGTCCAGGCTATGGCTACACCTTC	CASHAGPGYGYTF
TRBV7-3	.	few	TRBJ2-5	TGTGCCAAATCGGCGGGGCTTGAGACCCAGTACTTC	CAKSAGLETQYF
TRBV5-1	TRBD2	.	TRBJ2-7	TGCGCCAGCAGCTGGGGGACTAGCGGGAGCGACGAGCAGTACTTC	CASSWGTSGSDEQYF
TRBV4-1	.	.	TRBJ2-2	TGCGCCAGCAGCCTCGAAGTGAGGGGAAGCGGGGAGCTGTTTTTT	CASSLEVRGSGELFF
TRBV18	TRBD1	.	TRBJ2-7	TGTGCCAGCTCACCGAGGGGGCAGCCCTACGAGCAGTACTTC	CASSPRGQPYEQYF
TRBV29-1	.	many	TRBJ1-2	TGCAGCGTTGTTGGGGGCCGCCCTTATGGCTACACCTTC	CSVVGGRPYGYTF
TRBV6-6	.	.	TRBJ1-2	TGTGCCAGCGGGCAGTATGGTGGCTACACCTTC	CASGQYGGYTF
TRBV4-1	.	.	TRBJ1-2	TGCGCCAGCAGCCAAGCTTCCGCCCGGGGGGACGGCTACACCTTC	CASSQASARGDGYTF
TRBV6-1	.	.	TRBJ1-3	TGTGCCAGCAGTATGGGACCGCTCCGGGACACCATATATTTT	CASSMGPLRDTIYF
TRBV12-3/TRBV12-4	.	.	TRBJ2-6	TGTGCCAGCAGTGCCCCTGGGGCCAACGTCCTGACTTTC	CASSAPGANVLTF